This T cell receptor (beta chain) was obtained from a study of shared T cell receptors in the human thymus. This clone has just a few counts. From germline, CDR1 is MNHEY and CDR2 SMNVEV (reference sequence). The CDR3 covers 15 residues. Deletions cut 5 bases from V and 3 bases from J, with 17 bases between. The repertoire was sequenced with immunoSEQ multiplex PCR; TCRdb's copy has only in-frame clones and lacks some. Among over 450,000 clones listed, about 80% were seen once. These data were likewise used in another study, on human thymus T cells. That paper notes: The thymus tissue came from resections taken during corrective heart surgery.

The V call is TRBV27, the J call TRBJ2-7; the D gene is possibly TRBD1 (5 bases). The sequence was obtained from a boy younger than two with a congenital heart defect. The material sequenced was thymocytes. CDR3 sequence (DNA): TGTGCCAGCAGTACCTGGGGCGCCCGGCTCTACGAGCAGTACTTC. Translating gives CASSTWGARLYEQYF.